The rows below give T cell receptor beta chains drawn from one sample of a study of control samples from healthy donors and cancer patients. TCRdb's copy holds only in-frame clones and misses some; the assay was immunoSEQ multiplex PCR. The data contain some 140,000 clones, 75% to 90% of them seen just once; the ten biggest clones take up roughly 10%. Input material: blood. These receptors were obtained from a woman aged 25-40 years in good health. CDR3s include the opening cysteine and the closing phenylalanine or tryptophan.

J gene: TRBJ2-1; V gene: TRBV2; CDR3 protein: CASSVDRHNEQFF
J gene: TRBJ2-5; V gene: TRBV7-2; CDR3 protein: CASSLEGGLSQETQYF
J gene: TRBJ1-2; V gene: TRBV18; CDR3 protein: CASSPASGTGFGYTF
J gene: TRBJ1-5; V gene: TRBV3-1/TRBV3-2; CDR3 protein: CASSATGGSTRPQHF
J gene: TRBJ1-5; V gene: TRBV5-1; CDR3 protein: CASSQGGSNQPQHF
J gene: TRBJ2-5; V gene: TRBV28; CDR3 protein: CASSLQTATSQETQYF
J gene: TRBJ2-7; V gene: TRBV29-1; CDR3 protein: CSVAGVDGQQAYEQYF
J gene: TRBJ1-1; V gene: TRBV30; CDR3 protein: CAWADRDEAFF
J gene: TRBJ2-5; V gene: TRBV30; CDR3 protein: CAWTRQVQETQYF
J gene: TRBJ2-2; V gene: TRBV6-6; CDR3 protein: CASSYSEHANTGELFF
J gene: TRBJ2-5; V gene: TRBV29-1; CDR3 protein: CSVEGGTGQETQYF
J gene: TRBJ2-6; V gene: TRBV3-1/TRBV3-2; CDR3 protein: CASRGNRALGGANVLTF
J gene: TRBJ1-2; V gene: TRBV3-1/TRBV3-2; CDR3 protein: CASSQGGGRIYGYTF
J gene: TRBJ2-7; V gene: TRBV9; CDR3 protein: CVSSVLADSYEQYF
J gene: TRBJ2-3; V gene: TRBV18; CDR3 protein: CASSPRDRPRTDTQYF
J gene: TRBJ2-1; V gene: TRBV5-4; CDR3 protein: CASSLVGVADHNEQFF
J gene: TRBJ2-3; V gene: TRBV7-3; CDR3 protein: CASSRYPGLAEETDTQYF
J gene: TRBJ2-7; V gene: TRBV6-4; CDR3 protein: CASSDSRF
J gene: TRBJ2-5; V gene: TRBV7-2; CDR3 protein: CASSSGLAETQYF
J gene: TRBJ1-1; V gene: TRBV19; CDR3 protein: CATNRGATEAFF
J gene: TRBJ1-5; V gene: TRBV2; CDR3 protein: CASSGGQGSQPQHF
J gene: TRBJ2-2; V gene: TRBV9; CDR3 protein: CASSVGDWGTGELFF
J gene: TRBJ1-2; V gene: TRBV29-1; CDR3 protein: CSVEPDGPYGYTF
J gene: TRBJ2-3; V gene: TRBV4-1; CDR3 protein: CASSHLLLKDLAGADTQYF
J gene: TRBJ2-5; V gene: TRBV11-3; CDR3 protein: CASSLGGRFPQETQYF
J gene: TRBJ1-5; V gene: TRBV27; CDR3 protein: CASIMDRVPYQPQHF
J gene: TRBJ1-1; V gene: TRBV7-2; CDR3 protein: CASSPDWGTEAFF
J gene: TRBJ2-5; V gene: TRBV19; CDR3 protein: CASSINSQSEETQYF
J gene: TRBJ1-2; V gene: TRBV29-1; CDR3 protein: CSVEDRQGIGYGYTF
J gene: TRBJ1-2; V gene: TRBV2; CDR3 protein: CASRYHSDGYTF
J gene: TRBJ2-2; V gene: TRBV2; CDR3 protein: CASRHTGGNTGELFF
J gene: TRBJ2-1; V gene: TRBV5-6; CDR3 protein: CASTHGGGWDEQFF
J gene: TRBJ2-5; V gene: TRBV5-1; CDR3 protein: CASSLVAFGNQETQYF
J gene: TRBJ1-3; V gene: TRBV7-2; CDR3 protein: CASSLRDSSGNTIYF
J gene: TRBJ1-2; V gene: TRBV7-9; CDR3 protein: CASSLAQGADGYTF
J gene: TRBJ1-1; V gene: TRBV5-6; CDR3 protein: CASRPTGAMNTEAFF
J gene: TRBJ2-1; V gene: TRBV27; CDR3 protein: CASSFGRGSYNEQFF
J gene: TRBJ1-5; V gene: TRBV2; CDR3 protein: CASRGGVGNQPQHF
J gene: TRBJ2-3; V gene: TRBV18; CDR3 protein: CASSPGTSGSGTDTQYF
J gene: TRBJ1-1; V gene: TRBV30; CDR3 protein: CAWSDGGNTEAFF
J gene: TRBJ2-5; V gene: TRBV7-7; CDR3 protein: CASSPGTGEETQYF